This T cell receptor beta chain was documented in a study of OX40 agonist ivuxolimab in advanced cancers. On the study more broadly: A diagnosis of hepatocellular carcinoma, melanoma, renal cell or head and neck cancer was present in dose-escalation patients. Of mixed ages from about 23 to 90 and averaging about 60 years, the group was about 86% male.

As regards this clone: Its antigen is currently unknown.

Germline CDR1 and CDR2: SEHNR and FQNEAQ (reference sequence). This CDR3 has 11 amino acids. V lost 6 bases, J lost 3 bases, and 2 bases lay in between. Study-level findings and limits: Fewer expanded clones were found on average in CD4+ than in CD8+ T cells.

Some clones are missing from TCRdb's copy, which holds only in-frame ones; the method was immunoSEQ multiplex PCR. The table has tens of thousands of clones, approximately 86% seen once. The clonotype comes from an adult with an advanced solid tumor such as melanoma, head and neck, liver or kidney cancer. The input for sequencing was CD4+ or CD8+ T cells sorted from blood, taken in a trial of the OX40 agonist ivuxolimab. The genes are TRBV7-9 and TRBJ1-4; unclear D gene. The CDR3, as DNA: TGTGCCAGCAGGTCTAATGAAAAACTGTTTTTT. Translation gives CASRSNEKLFF.